Following are 10 T cell receptor beta chains from one sample sequenced in a study of T cells after yellow fever vaccination. TCRdb passed the 5' RACE reads through MiXCR, listing each CDR3 protein once. The sample holds about 550,000 distinct CDR3 sequences, 19% seen once. The sample here was PBMCs, taken 15 days after the yellow fever booster vaccination. Receptors were obtained from a young man who received the YFV17D yellow fever vaccine.

There are a few counts of this clonotype. This chain uses TRBV20-1 with TRBJ2-1; 13 bases are a match to TRBD2. Looked up from germline, CDR1 is DFQATT and CDR2 is SNEGSKA (reference sequence). The CDR3 spans 15 residues. With V trimmed by 1 base and J by 8 bases, 5 bases remained unmatched. The CDR3 nucleotides read TGCAGTGCTAGAGGGACTAGCGGGAGTACAGATGAGCAGTTCTTC. Protein: CSARGTSGSTDEQFF.

This chain links TRBV29-1 with TRBJ2-7; TRBD2 agrees at 10 bases. There are 15 residues in the CDR3. J was trimmed by 2 bases and V by 4 bases; bases with no gene match: 8. The germline gives CDR1 SQVTM, CDR2 ANQGSEA. The CDR3 nucleotides are TGCAGCGTTGTATCTACTAGCGGGACAACCTACGAGCAGTACTTC. Protein: CSVVSTSGTTYEQYF.

J is TRBJ2-7 and V is TRBV10-3; D gene ambiguous. Germline assignment: CDR1 ENHRY and CDR2 SYGVKD. The CDR3 has 11 residues. Trimming shortened V by 4 bases and J by 7 bases, and 8 bases separated the two germline ends. The CDR3: CAISGTTEQYF. CDR3 DNA: TGTGCCATCAGTGGCACCACTGAGCAGTACTTC.

In its sample, this clonotype was seen a few times. The genes are TRBV6-1 and TRBJ2-1, with D possibly matching TRBD1 (5 bases). Germline assignment: CDR1 MNHNS and CDR2 SASEGT. The CDR3 has 16 residues. V shed 6 bases and J shed 0 bases, with 15 bases lying between them. The DNA for the CDR3 is TGTGCCAGCAGGGAAACAGGAGCCAGCTCCTACAATGAGCAGTTCTTC. Translating gives CASRETGASSYNEQFF.

This clonotype was detected only a few times. J is TRBJ1-2 and V is TRBV29-1; 7 bases agree with TRBD1. The ends lost 4 bases at V and 4 bases at J; junction bases unmatched: 3. The length of the CDR3 is 12 residues. Germline CDR1 and CDR2: SQVTM and ANQGSEA. CDR3 protein: CSVGDSTYGYTF. DNA for the CDR3: TGCAGCGTTGGGGACAGTACCTATGGCTACACCTTC.

This CDR3 is CASSLRLQEEQYF. The CDR3 DNA reads TGTGCCAGCAGCCTAAGATTGCAAGAAGAGCAGTACTTC. The chain recombines TRBV4-2 with TRBJ2-7; D is unclear. Trimming shortened V by 4 bases and J by 7 bases, and 14 bases separated the two germline ends. The CDR3 spans 13 residues. From germline, CDR1 is LGHNA and CDR2 YNFKEQ.

The sample holds a few counts of this clonotype. The V and J genes are TRBV20-1 and TRBJ2-7, with D tentatively TRBD1 (5 bases). Trimming took off 4 bases at V and 5 bases at J, with 9 bases between the two ends. CDR1 and CDR2 (germline): DFQATT, SNEGSKA (reference sequence). The CDR3 runs to 11 residues. The CDR3 region is CSAKSGNEQYF. CDR3 coding DNA: TGCAGTGCTAAATCAGGGAACGAGCAGTACTTC.

This clonotype was seen only a few times. CDR3 bases: TGTGCCACCAGCAGAGGAGGGCTAGCAGATACGCAGTATTTT. This gives the protein CATSRGGLADTQYF. The V gene is TRBV15, the J gene TRBJ2-3; possibly TRBD2 for D (5 bases). The CDR3 is made up of 14 amino acids. Trimming left V 1 base short and J 4 bases short, with 9 bases between. Looked up from germline, CDR1 is LNHNV and CDR2 is YYDKDF (reference sequence).

In DNA form, the CDR3 reads TGTGCCAGCAGCCCTTCCAGAGGCCCAGGAGGCAATGAGCAGTTCTTC. The encoded protein is CASSPSRGPGGNEQFF. V usage is TRBV7-2 and J usage is TRBJ2-1, with D perhaps matching TRBD2 (5 bases). Germline CDR1 and CDR2: SGHTA and FQGNSA. The CDR3 is 16 residues long. The germline V and J ends were trimmed by 5 bases and 6 bases, with 20 bases remaining between them.

This clonotype was found a few times. This rearrangement joins TRBV12-3 or TRBV12-4 to TRBJ2-2, with D maybe TRBD2 (6 bases). V shed 5 bases and J shed 7 bases, with 14 bases lying between them. CDR3 length: 14 residues. The DNA for the CDR3 is TGTGCCAGCAGTCCCCGACTAGTAATCGGGGAGCTGTTTTTT. Amino acids: CASSPRLVIGELFF.